Described below is a single TCR beta chain sequence and its context. Its recognized antigen is unknown. Per-base quality was not reported, and no clone a single base away is much larger than it. The trial excluded patients who had a history of autoimmune disease or were on systemic immunosuppression. Peripheral blood for TCR sequencing was collected from all dose cohorts at baseline, on cycle 4 day 1, and on cycle 7 day 1. The samples were taken from a phase I, first-in-human, multicenter, open-label dose-escalation trial of ivuxolimab. Adults with locally advanced or metastatic melanoma, renal cell carcinoma, hepatocellular carcinoma or head and neck squamous cell carcinoma were enrolled in the trial. Before TCR sequencing, CD4+ and CD8+ T cells were separately sorted from peripheral blood. The record originates from a study of OX40 agonist ivuxolimab in advanced cancers. A note on the overall study: The costimulatory receptor OX40 (CD134) was targeted by ivuxolimab, a fully human IgG2 agonistic monoclonal antibody. Prior anti-PD-1, anti-PD-L1 or anti-CTLA-4 therapy was permitted, and checkpoint inhibitors had been received by more than 35% of dose-escalation patients. A male proportion of almost 85% and a mean age of approximately 62 years, ranging from about 20 to 79, were recorded for the dose-escalation cohort. Of the roughly 53 patients in dose escalation, 19 had hepatocellular carcinoma, approximately 15 had melanoma, 9 had renal cell carcinoma and 9 had head and neck cancer. Partial responses occurred in three dose-escalation patients, of whom one had hepatocellular carcinoma and two had cutaneous melanoma. Intravenous ivuxolimab was administered to patients every 2 weeks at six dose levels: 0.01, 0.1, 0.3, 1.5, 3 and 10 mg/kg. The purpose of peripheral TCRbeta sequencing was to test whether ivuxolimab changed TCR sequence diversity and led to clonal T-cell expansion. The paper covers the monotherapy dose-escalation part of the phase I ivuxolimab trial, which included N ≈ 57 patients. The paper's findings and limits, for the study overall: At doses from 0.1 to 3.0 mg/kg, clonal expansion was seen in both CD4+ and CD8+ blood T cells between baseline and week 6. In the 0.1-3.0 mg/kg groups, partial responders were among the patients with the lowest normalized peripheral clonal expansion, particularly in CD8+ T cells. Low levels of normalized T-cell clonal expansion were also seen in some patients who did not respond. Which antigens the clonally expanded peripheral T cells were specific for was not determined. After ivuxolimab, expanded clones were on average more numerous among CD8+ T cells than among CD4+ T cells.

The germline V gene encodes CDR1 SGDLS and CDR2 YYNGEE. Taken from cysteine to phenylalanine, the CDR3 has 15 residues. The read is trimmed to its CDR3 DNA, 45 bases read in frame from base 1. Germline trimming amounts to 4 bases on V and 7 bases on J, with 8 as the count of junction bases outside the gene matches. Genomic DNA was isolated from the sorted cells so that the TCRbeta CDR3 region could be sequenced. TCRbeta CDR3 regions were sequenced using the immunoSEQ Assay. As stored in TCRdb, this immuneACCESS dataset retains in-frame rearrangements with V and J assigned. A fraction of the clones does not appear; measured against another copy, unresolved V genes explain less than half of the discrepancy, and the remainder lacks a known reason. For this sample there are about 73,000 clones; 88% appear just once. In total, the top ten clones hold around 0.8% of the sample.

The TCR originated in an adult with an advanced solid tumor such as melanoma, head and neck, liver or kidney cancer. This chain is built from TRBV9 and TRBJ2-1, and TRBD2 aligns with 10 junction nucleotides. This specimen consisted of CD4+ or CD8+ T cells sorted from blood, obtained in a trial of the OX40 agonist ivuxolimab. The nucleotide sequence reads as follows: TGTGCCAGCAGCTCTATAGCGGGAGGACATAATGAGCAGTTCTTC. This translates into CASSSIAGGHNEQFF.